Listed below are T cell receptor beta chains from one sample, sequenced in a study of T cells in Graves' hyperthyroidism and ophthalmopathy. TCRdb fed the multiplex PCR reads into MiXCR, producing one record per CDR3 protein. Here the sample spans under 350,000 distinct CDR3 sequences, 21% being singletons. The sequenced material came from blood. The receptors stem from a woman between 50 and 59 years old with Graves' hyperthyroidism. Both conserved end residues are part of each CDR3. A D gene is named only where the DNA matches it firmly. Size is stated for part of the rows, as once, few or many counts, or as a class when the clone is expanded.

TRBD2 | TRBJ2-1 | 18 | few | TRBV28 | CASSSPGTSGTNYNEQFF | TGTGCCAGCAGTTCTCCCGGGACTAGCGGGACTAACTACAATGAGCAGTTCTTC
TRBD2 | TRBJ2-1 | 16 | NA | TRBV6-9 | CASSFTSGGKYNEQFF | TGTGCCAGCAGTTTTACTAGCGGGGGGAAATACAATGAGCAGTTCTTC
NA | TRBJ2-5 | 14 | NA | TRBV29-1 | CSSEGAQGQKTQYF | TGCAGCTCGGAAGGGGCCCAAGGGCAGAAGACCCAGTACTTC
TRBD2 | TRBJ2-7 | 13 | many | TRBV28 | CASSLGTSGLQYF | TGTGCCAGCAGTTTAGGGACTAGCGGGTTACAGTACTTC
NA | TRBJ2-1 | 11 | many | TRBV3-1 | CASSQEQEQFF | TGTGCCAGCAGCCAAGAACAGGAGCAGTTCTTC
TRBD2 | TRBJ2-3 | 16 | few | TRBV10-3 | CAISSLAGYSTDTQYF | TGTGCCATCAGCTCCCTAGCGGGCTATAGCACAGATACGCAGTATTTT
TRBD1 | TRBJ1-1 | 14 | many | TRBV20-1 | CSAPRTGGYTEAFF | TGCAGTGCTCCACGGACAGGGGGTTATACTGAAGCTTTCTTT
NA | TRBJ2-3 | 16 | NA | TRBV27 | CASSRARGQRGDTQYF | TGTGCCAGCAGTAGGGCACGGGGCCAACGGGGAGATACGCAGTATTTT
TRBD1 | TRBJ1-1 | 15 | many | TRBV13 | CASRRIPRGRTEAFF | TGTGCCAGCAGAAGGATCCCCAGGGGGCGAACTGAAGCTTTCTTT
NA | TRBJ2-3 | 16 | NA | TRBV29-1 | CSVEEHRRAEGDTQYF | TGCAGCGTTGAAGAGCATCGGAGGGCCGAGGGAGATACGCAGTATTTT
NA | TRBJ1-3 | 16 | NA | TRBV25-1 | CASSDLGSISGNTIYF | TGTGCCAGCAGTGATTTAGGAAGTATCTCTGGAAACACCATATATTTT
NA | TRBJ1-1 | 14 | NA | TRBV12-3/TRBV12-4 | CASNRSGGVAEAFF | TGTGCCAGCAATCGTTCTGGGGGGGTGGCTGAAGCTTTCTTT
NA | TRBJ2-5 | 14 | many | TRBV5-6 | CASSLGPSQETQYF | TGTGCCAGCAGCTTAGGACCTTCTCAAGAGACCCAGTACTTC
TRBD1 | TRBJ1-4 | 18 | NA | TRBV25-1 | CASSLTRRTGGHNEKLFF | TGTGCCAGCAGTCTGACCCGACGCACAGGGGGCCATAATGAAAAACTGTTTTTT
NA | TRBJ2-1 | 12 | many | TRBV20-1 | CSARRGYNEQFF | TGCAGTGCTAGACGGGGCTACAATGAGCAGTTCTTC
NA | TRBJ1-2 | 16 | few | TRBV11-2 | CASSLAADIAFYGYTF | TGTGCCAGCAGCTTAGCCGCCGACATCGCGTTCTATGGCTACACCTTC
TRBD2 | TRBJ2-5 | 17 | few | TRBV5-8 | CASSSLLVPSGTETQYF | TGTGCCAGCAGCTCGTTGTTAGTTCCTAGCGGGACAGAGACCCAGTACTTC
NA | TRBJ1-5 | 14 | many | TRBV5-6 | CASSQRVGNQPQHF | TGTGCCAGCAGCCAGAGGGTTGGCAATCAGCCCCAGCATTTT